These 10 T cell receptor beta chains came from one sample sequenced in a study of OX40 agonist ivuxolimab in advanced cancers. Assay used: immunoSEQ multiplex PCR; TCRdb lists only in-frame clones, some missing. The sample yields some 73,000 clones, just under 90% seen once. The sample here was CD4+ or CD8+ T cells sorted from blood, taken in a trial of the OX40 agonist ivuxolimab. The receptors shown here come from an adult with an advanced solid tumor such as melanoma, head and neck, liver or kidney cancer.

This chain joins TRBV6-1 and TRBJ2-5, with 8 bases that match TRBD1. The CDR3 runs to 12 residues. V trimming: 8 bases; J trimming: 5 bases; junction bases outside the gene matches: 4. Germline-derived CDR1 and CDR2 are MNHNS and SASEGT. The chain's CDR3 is CASRRGRETQYF. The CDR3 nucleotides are TGTGCCAGCCGCAGGGGGCGGGAGACCCAGTACTTC.

CDR3 nucleotides: TGCGCCAGCAGCCGGGAGACTAGCGGGGCCTACAATGAGCAGTTCTTC. Encoded protein: CASSRETSGAYNEQFF. V gene TRBV5-1 combines with J gene TRBJ2-1; 11 bases map to TRBD2. The V gene's germline CDR1 is SGHRS and CDR2 YFSETQ. The CDR3 covers 16 residues. The V and J ends lost 4 bases and 2 bases, in that order; junction bases with no gene match: 5.

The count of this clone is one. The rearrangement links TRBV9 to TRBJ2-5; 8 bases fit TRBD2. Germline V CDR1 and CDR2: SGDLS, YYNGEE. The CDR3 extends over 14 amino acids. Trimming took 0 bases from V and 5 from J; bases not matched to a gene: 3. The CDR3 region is CASSVDASGETQYF. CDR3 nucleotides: TGTGCCAGCAGCGTAGACGCTAGCGGGGAGACCCAGTACTTC.

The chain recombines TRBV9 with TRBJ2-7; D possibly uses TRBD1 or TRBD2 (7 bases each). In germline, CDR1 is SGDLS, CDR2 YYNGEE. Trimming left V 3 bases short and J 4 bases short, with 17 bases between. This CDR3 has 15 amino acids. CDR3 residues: CASSAGGTVSYEQYF. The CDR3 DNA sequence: TGTGCCAGCAGCGCCGGGGGGACAGTCTCTTACGAGCAGTACTTC.

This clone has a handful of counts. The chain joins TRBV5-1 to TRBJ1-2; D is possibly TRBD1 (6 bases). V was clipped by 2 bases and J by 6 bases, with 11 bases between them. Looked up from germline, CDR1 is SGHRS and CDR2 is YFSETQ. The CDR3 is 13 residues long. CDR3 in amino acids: CASSLGTGNGYTF. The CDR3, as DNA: TGCGCCAGCAGCTTAGGAACAGGGAATGGCTACACCTTC.

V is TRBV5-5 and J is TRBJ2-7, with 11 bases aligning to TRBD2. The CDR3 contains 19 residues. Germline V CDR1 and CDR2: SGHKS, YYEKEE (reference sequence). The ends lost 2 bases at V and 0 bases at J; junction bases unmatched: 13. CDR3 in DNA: TGTGCCAGCAGCTTCGGTCCGCGGCGAGGGACTAGCGGCTCCTACGAGCAGTACTTC. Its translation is CASSFGPRRGTSGSYEQYF.

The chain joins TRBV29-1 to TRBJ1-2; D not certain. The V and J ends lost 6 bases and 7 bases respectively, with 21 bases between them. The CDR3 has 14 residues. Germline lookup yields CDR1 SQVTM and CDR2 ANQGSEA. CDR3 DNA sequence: TGCAGCGTCCTGCTCGGGCAGTCGGTTGGTGGCTACACCTTC. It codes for CSVLLGQSVGGYTF.

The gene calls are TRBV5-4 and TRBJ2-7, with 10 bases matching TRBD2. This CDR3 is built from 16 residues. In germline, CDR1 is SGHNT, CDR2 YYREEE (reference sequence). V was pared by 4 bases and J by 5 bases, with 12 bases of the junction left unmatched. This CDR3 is CASSQMMGLASNEQYF. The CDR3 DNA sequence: TGTGCCAGCAGCCAAATGATGGGACTAGCGTCCAACGAGCAGTACTTC.

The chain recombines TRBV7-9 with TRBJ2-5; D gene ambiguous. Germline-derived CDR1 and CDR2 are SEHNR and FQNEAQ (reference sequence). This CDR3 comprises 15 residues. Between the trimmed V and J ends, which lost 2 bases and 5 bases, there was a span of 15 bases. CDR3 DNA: TGTGCCAGCAGCTTACCTCCAGGAAGAGAGGAGACCCAGTACTTC. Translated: CASSLPPGREETQYF.

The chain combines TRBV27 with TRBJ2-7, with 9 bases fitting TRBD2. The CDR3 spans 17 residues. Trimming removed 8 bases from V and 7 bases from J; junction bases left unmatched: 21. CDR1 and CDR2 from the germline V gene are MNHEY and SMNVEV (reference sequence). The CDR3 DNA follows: TGTGCCAGCCGGCCCTTGGGCGGGAGGGCGGTCAAAGGAGAGCAGTACTTC. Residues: CASRPLGGRAVKGEQYF.